This TCR beta chain derives from a study of beta chain features in type 1 diabetes. As every portion of the isolated RNA was reverse transcribed, the sequencing read expressed TCRB transcripts. The assay was immunoSEQ multiplex PCR, and TCRdb's table has in-frame clones only and misses some. The sample consists of a few hundred thousand clones, 20% to 25% of them appearing once. Study-level results: Among patients, naive, central memory and Treg TCRB repertoires appeared more similar than among healthy donors. All four CD4+ subsets from Type 1 diabetes patients carried moderately but significantly shorter TCRB CDR3s.

Researchers reported sorting CD4+ naive, central memory, regulatory and stem cell-like memory cells via CD45RO/CCR7/CD25/CD127/CD95/CD27. Notes on this clone: The antigen is undetermined.

CDR3 size: 13 residues. The V end lost 1 base, the J end lost 0 bases, and 4 bases lay between the germline ends. Germline-derived CDR1 and CDR2 are LNHNV and YYDKDF (reference sequence). J is TRBJ2-7 and V is TRBV15; D uncertain. The clonotype comes from a woman aged 30 to 39 with type 1 diabetes. Material: naive CD4+ T cells from blood. DNA of the CDR3: TGTGCCACCAGCAGAGGTAGCTCCTACGAGCAGTACTTC. Residues: CATSRGSSYEQYF. Full variable domain (remainder filled in from reference TRBV15 and TRBJ2-7): DAMVIQNPRYQVTQFGKPVTLSCSQTLNHNVMYWYQQKSSQAPKLLFHYYDKDFNNEADTPDNFQSRRPNTSFCFLDIRSPGLGDTAMYLCATSRGSSYEQYFGPGTRLTVT.